The 24 T cell receptor beta chains below were found in one sample sequenced in a study of cytomegalovirus exposure and HLA in healthy donors. The primer mix had 60 Vbeta and 13 Jbeta primers. Generated by immunoSEQ multiplex PCR, the TCRdb table keeps only in-frame clones and is missing some. The sample holds over 150,000 clones, about 80% seen once. The sequenced sample was PBMCs. Source of these receptors: a young man in good health and CMV-seropositive.

The sample holds a few counts of this clone. The CDR3 DNA follows: TGTGCCAGCAGCCCCTCGGGGGGTTATCGGCAGAACACTGAAGCTTTCTTT. This translates into CASSPSGGYRQNTEAFF. V and J are TRBV9 and TRBJ1-1; D might be TRBD1 (5 bases). The CDR3 length is 17 residues. The germline CDR1 and CDR2 sequences are SGDLS and YYNGEE. V lost 4 bases and J lost 1, with 20 bases in between. The whole variable domain, filled in from reference TRBV9 and TRBJ1-1, reads DSGVTQTPKHLITATGQRVTLRCSPRSGDLSVYWYQQSLDQGLQFLIQYYNGEERAKGNILERFSAQQFPDLHSELNLSSLELGDSALYFCASSPSGGYRQNTEAFFGQGTRLTVV.

This chain uses TRBV5-1 with TRBJ1-3; D might be TRBD1 (5 bases). Trimming shortened V by 4 bases and J by 2 bases, and 7 bases separated the two germline ends. CDR1 SGHRS and CDR2 YFSETQ come from the germline V gene. There are 13 residues in the CDR3. In DNA form, the CDR3 reads TGCGCCAGCAGCCGGACAACTGGAAACACCATATATTTT. As protein: CASSRTTGNTIYF. Looking up the rest from reference TRBV5-1 and TRBJ1-3 gives the full variable domain: KAGVTQTPRYLIKTRGQQVTLSCSPISGHRSVSWYQQTPGQGLQFLFEYFSETQRNKGNFPGRFSGRQFSNSRSEMNVSTLELGDSALYLCASSRTTGNTIYFGEGSWLTVV.

A single count supports this clone. The chain recombines TRBV30 with TRBJ2-5; the match to TRBD1 covers 8 bases. The DNA end favors TRBJ2-7, so the J call may be wrong. CDR1 GTSNPN and CDR2 SVGIG come from the germline V gene (reference sequence). This CDR3 comprises 14 residues. The chain's CDR3 is CAWDRGSPTYEQYF. The CDR3 nucleotides read TGTGCCTGGGACAGGGGCTCCCCGACCTACGAGCAGTACTTC.

The chain has TRBV18 and TRBJ1-1, with D possibly being TRBD1 (5 bases). Trimming removed 4 bases from V and 4 bases from J, with 10 bases in between. Germline V gene sequence: CDR1 KGHSH, CDR2 LQKENI. The CDR3 runs to 13 residues. The CDR3: CASSLRGGTEAFF. For the CDR3, the DNA is TGTGCCAGCTCACTCCGGGGGGGCACTGAAGCTTTCTTT.

The gene calls are TRBV7-8 and TRBJ2-1; 9 nucleotides line up with TRBD2. After removal of 5 bases from V and 0 bases from J, the junction contained 11 bases not matched to a gene. Germline V CDR1 and CDR2: SGHVS, FQNEAQ. This CDR3 is built from 18 residues. The CDR3 DNA reads TGTGCCAGCAGCCTACTAGCGGGCATTTCCCCCTCCTACAATGAGCAGTTCTTC. Its translation is CASSLLAGISPSYNEQFF. Full variable domain (rest looked up from reference TRBV7-8 and TRBJ2-1): GAGVSQSPRYKVAKRGQDVALRCDPISGHVSLFWYQQALGQGPEFLTYFQNEAQLDKSGLPSDRFFAERPEGSVSTLKIQRTQQEDSAVYLCASSLLAGISPSYNEQFFGPGTRLTVL.

Comment on this clone: One junction end does not reproduce the germline sequence, and a read error may be involved. The chain joins TRBV7-9 to TRBJ2-3; 7 bases align to TRBD2. Germline V gene lookup returns CDR1 SEHNR and CDR2 FQNEAQ (reference sequence). The CDR3 runs 15 residues. The CDR3 coding sequence is TGTTCCAGCAGCCTAGGGGAGGGGTGGGATGATACGCAGTATTTT. It is translated as CSSSLGEGWDDTQYF.

The rearrangement uses TRBV9 and TRBJ2-3, with unresolved D. Germline-derived CDR1 and CDR2 are SGDLS and YYNGEE. CDR3 length: 13 amino acids. V was clipped by 5 bases and J by 0 bases, with 7 bases between them. The CDR3 protein is CASRELSTDTQYF. Here the CDR3 DNA reads TGTGCCAGCAGAGAACTGAGCACAGATACGCAGTATTTT.

The chain has TRBV7-9 and TRBJ2-7; the match to TRBD2 covers 7 bases. With 2 bases clipped from V and 2 bases from J, the junction kept 12 bases outside the gene matches. This CDR3 region has 17 residues. The germline CDR1 and CDR2 sequences are SEHNR and FQNEAQ (reference sequence). CDR3 in amino acids: CASSLSPSGTSTYEQYF. DNA of the CDR3: TGTGCCAGCAGCTTAAGTCCAAGCGGGACGTCCACCTACGAGCAGTACTTC.

The chain links TRBV5-8 to TRBJ1-5, with TRBD1 matching over 7 bases. The V gene end was trimmed by 4 bases and the J gene end by 6 bases; junction bases not matched to a gene: 13. CDR3 size: 16 residues. Germline V gene lookup returns CDR1 SGHTS and CDR2 YDEGEE. The CDR3 region is CASSGEEGALGQPQHF. CDR3 DNA: TGTGCCAGCAGCGGGGAAGAGGGGGCGCTGGGTCAGCCCCAGCATTTT.

The rearrangement links TRBV9 to TRBJ1-3; D remains unclear. Germline CDR1 SGDLS, CDR2 YYNGEE. The CDR3 totals 17 residues. V lost 1 base, J lost 0 bases, and 14 bases lay in between. The CDR3 sequence: CASSVTPSGSSGNTIYF. DNA of the CDR3: TGTGCCAGCAGCGTAACCCCCTCGGGGAGCTCTGGAAACACCATATATTTT.

This clone is a singleton in its sample. In DNA, the CDR3 is TGTGCCAGCAGTTTATCCCTACAGGGGAGAGAGCAGTACTTC. It codes for CASSLSLQGREQYF. The chain uses TRBV27 and TRBJ2-7, with 7 nucleotides matching TRBD1. Trimming took 0 bases from V and 7 from J; bases not matched to a gene: 6. The CDR3 length is 14 residues. In germline, CDR1 is MNHEY, CDR2 SMNVEV (reference sequence).

The chain carries TRBV9 and TRBJ2-7, with D tentatively TRBD2 (5 bases). The CDR3 has 13 residues. Germline V gene data show CDR1 as SGDLS and CDR2 as YYNGEE. V was clipped by 4 bases and J by 6 bases, with 14 bases between them. The CDR3 spells CASSSSPGIEQYF. As DNA, the CDR3 is TGTGCCAGCAGCTCCAGTCCCGGGATCGAGCAGTACTTC. Using reference TRBV9 and TRBJ2-7 for the parts outside the CDR3, the full variable domain is DSGVTQTPKHLITATGQRVTLRCSPRSGDLSVYWYQQSLDQGLQFLIQYYNGEERAKGNILERFSAQQFPDLHSELNLSSLELGDSALYFCASSSSPGIEQYFGPGTRLTVT.

The rearrangement joins TRBV6-5 to TRBJ1-6; D might be TRBD1 (5 bases). This CDR3 contains 13 residues. The germline V gene encodes CDR1 MNHEY and CDR2 SVGAGI. Trimming shortened V by 6 bases and J by 11 bases, and 14 bases separated the two germline ends. The CDR3 bases are TGTGCCAGCAGATCCGGGACGGGAGCACCCCTCCACTTT. Protein product: CASRSGTGAPLHF.

The rearrangement uses TRBV15 and TRBJ2-1, with 10 bases that match TRBD1. J was trimmed by 8 bases and V by 1 base; bases with no gene match: 8. The CDR3 has 16 residues. In germline, CDR1 is LNHNV, CDR2 YYDKDF (reference sequence). For the CDR3, the DNA is TGTGCCACCAGCAGAGGGAGGAGGGGACAGGGGCATGAGCAGTTCTTC. Amino acids: CATSRGRRGQGHEQFF.

The chain uses TRBV7-8 and TRBJ2-7, with 10 nucleotides matching TRBD2. The V and J ends lost 5 bases and 1 base, in that order; junction bases with no gene match: 14. The CDR3 covers 18 residues. Germline V lookup: CDR1 SGHVS, CDR2 FQNEAQ. In DNA form, the CDR3 reads TGTGCCAGCAGCCAACACCCCGGGACTAGCGCTCTATCCTACGAGCAGTACTTC. Translation: CASSQHPGTSALSYEQYF.

The rearrangement uses TRBV9 and TRBJ2-1; 7 bases match TRBD1. V dropped 2 bases and J dropped 9; count of bases not matched to a gene: 14. Germline V CDR1 and CDR2: SGDLS, YYNGEE. The CDR3 extends over 16 amino acids. As DNA, the CDR3 is TGTGCCAGCAGCGTCTGGACAGGTTCGGGCTCAGGTGAGCAGTTCTTC. This sequence encodes CASSVWTGSGSGEQFF.

This chain joins TRBV7-3 and TRBJ2-1; 13 nucleotides align to TRBD2. Germline V gives CDR1 SGHTA, CDR2 FQGTGA. Trimming cost V 3 bases and J 0 bases; bases outside gene matches: 11. CDR3 length equals 20 residues. CDR3 region: CASSLPGLAGPISSYNEQFF. The CDR3 bases are TGTGCCAGCAGCTTGCCGGGACTAGCGGGACCCATAAGCTCCTACAATGAGCAGTTCTTC.

The J gene is TRBJ1-1, the V gene TRBV6-5, with D possibly matching TRBD1 (6 bases). V lost 6 bases to trimming and J lost 0 bases, with 11 bases between them. The germline V gene encodes CDR1 MNHEY and CDR2 SVGAGI. This CDR3 contains 14 residues. This chain's CDR3 is CASSRGHMNTEAFF. The DNA of the CDR3 is TGTGCCAGCAGCCGGGGACACATGAACACTGAAGCTTTCTTT.

This clone has only a few counts. The genes are TRBV30 and TRBJ2-3; TRBD1 matches at 9 bases. Germline trimming cut 0 bases from V and 1 base from J; bases unmatched to any gene: 2. The CDR3 is 15 residues long. The germline V gene encodes CDR1 GTSNPN and CDR2 SVGIG (reference sequence). CDR3 residues: CAWSVRTGGTDTQYF. CDR3 coding DNA: TGTGCCTGGAGTGTACGGACAGGGGGCACAGATACGCAGTATTTT.

This rearrangement joins TRBV9 to TRBJ2-1; TRBD2 matches at 8 bases. Trimming at V came to 0 bases and at J to 8 bases, leaving 10 bases not matched to a gene. Germline CDR1 reads SGDLS; CDR2 reads YYNGEE. The CDR3 extends over 16 amino acids. DNA for the CDR3: TGTGCCAGCAGCGTAGGGGCCGGGAGGGCCTTTGATGAGCAGTTCTTC. It specifies CASSVGAGRAFDEQFF.

Concerning this clone: It is likely a read error, because the conserved phenylalanine at the end of the CDR3 is missing. The gene calls are TRBV27 and TRBJ2-7, with TRBD2 matching over 10 bases. Trimming removed 6 bases from V and 2 bases from J; junction bases left unmatched: 22. The CDR3 spans 20 residues. The germline V gene has CDR1 MNHEY and CDR2 SMNVEV (reference sequence). The CDR3 DNA sequence: TGTGCCAGCAGGACTAATCAGCGGGAGGGGTCGAGTTCCTATACCTACGAGCAGTACCTC. Translated: CASRTNQREGSSSYTYEQYL.

The chain uses TRBV7-9 and TRBJ1-2; no firm D call. From germline, CDR1 is SEHNR and CDR2 FQNEAQ (reference sequence). V gave up 2 bases and J gave up 4 bases, with 14 bases separating them. This CDR3 region has 15 residues. The CDR3 DNA follows: TGTGCCAGCAGCTTACCCGACCGAGGAAGCTATGGCTACACCTTC. Its translation: CASSLPDRGSYGYTF.

This clone was recorded once. J is TRBJ1-3 and V is TRBV2; D remains ambiguous. The CDR3 sequence is 11 residues long. The ends were cut back, 10 bases at V and 8 bases at J, with 12 bases in the middle. The germline V gene has CDR1 SNHLY and CDR2 FYNNEI. The CDR3 loop reads CAIRRVYTIYF. The CDR3 nucleotides read TGTGCCATCAGGAGGGTGTACACCATATATTTT.

This clone was seen only once. The rearrangement joins TRBV4-3 to TRBJ2-7; D is possibly TRBD2 (5 bases). There are 15 residues in the CDR3. Trimming pared 0 bases from V and 0 bases from J, leaving 9 bases between. The germline V gene has CDR1 LGHNA and CDR2 YSLEER. The CDR3 sequence: CASSQDKGASYEQYF. The CDR3 DNA is TGCGCCAGCAGCCAAGACAAGGGAGCCTCCTACGAGCAGTACTTC.